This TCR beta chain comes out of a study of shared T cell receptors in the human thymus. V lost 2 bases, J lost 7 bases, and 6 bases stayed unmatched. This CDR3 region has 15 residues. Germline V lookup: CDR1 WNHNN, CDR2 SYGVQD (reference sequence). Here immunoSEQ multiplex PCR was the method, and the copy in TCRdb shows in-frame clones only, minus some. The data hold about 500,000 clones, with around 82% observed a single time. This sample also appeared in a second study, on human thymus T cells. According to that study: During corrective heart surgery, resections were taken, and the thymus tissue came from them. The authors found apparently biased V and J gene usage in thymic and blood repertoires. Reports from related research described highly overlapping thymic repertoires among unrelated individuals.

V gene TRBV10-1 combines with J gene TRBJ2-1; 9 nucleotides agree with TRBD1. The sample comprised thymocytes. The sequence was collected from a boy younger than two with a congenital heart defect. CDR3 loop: CASSEMGTGNNEQFF. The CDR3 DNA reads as TGCGCCAGCAGTGAGATGGGGACAGGGAATAATGAGCAGTTCTTC.